The 9 T cell receptor beta chains reported below all come from one sample, sequenced in a study of tumor-infiltrating lymphocytes in oesophageal squamous cell carcinoma. In TCRdb, the PCR reads were re-called with MiXCR into one record per CDR3 protein. The repertoire holds around 12,000 distinct CDR3 sequences, with around 48% as singletons. Specimen: esophageal tumor tissue. The receptors here all came from a female donor with esophageal squamous cell carcinoma.

This clonotype was observed many times. The V and J genes are TRBV5-1 and TRBJ2-1, with 8 bases that match TRBD2. The V and J ends lost 4 bases and 2 bases, in that order; junction bases with no gene match: 14. Germline V gene data show CDR1 as SGHRS and CDR2 as YFSETQ. This CDR3 region has 18 residues. The CDR3 region is CASSVGLAGAATYNEQFF. As DNA, the CDR3 is TGCGCCAGCAGCGTCGGGCTAGCGGGTGCTGCTACCTACAATGAGCAGTTCTTC.

V and J are TRBV28 and TRBJ2-7; D is possibly TRBD1 (6 bases). The DNA end is a closer match to TRBJ2-1, so the J assignment may be wrong. The germline V gene encodes CDR1 MDHEN and CDR2 SYDVKM. This CDR3 spans 15 amino acids. The CDR3: CASSLNPGTSDEQFF. The CDR3 DNA reads TGTGCCAGCAGTTTAAACCCGGGGACAAGTGATGAGCAGTTCTTC.

The genes are TRBV6-6 and TRBJ1-1; D is undetermined. The CDR3 totals 14 residues. CDR1 MNHNY and CDR2 SVGAGI come from the germline V gene (reference sequence). Trimming took off 0 bases at V and 5 bases at J, with 10 bases between the two ends. The CDR3 region has the DNA TGTGCCAGCAGTTACTCGAAAGGGAGGACTGAAGCTTTCTTT. Amino acids: CASSYSKGRTEAFF.

This clonotype came up a few times. No conserved phenylalanine or tryptophan ends this CDR3, so it is likely a read error. It is unclear where the CDR3 begins or ends on the DNA, so no DNA is shown, and the CDR3 is as TCRdb lists it. This chain joins TRBV7-4 and TRBJ2-6; the DNA was not used to check the table's D call, TRBD1. Ends included, the CDR3 has 14 residues. CDR1 and CDR2 (germline): SGHVT, SQSDAQ. The CDR3: CASSPGDSPLHFGA.

The V call is TRBV27, the J call TRBJ2-1, with D tentatively TRBD1 (6 bases). V was cut by 8 bases and J by 3 bases, with 14 bases left in between. Germline CDR1 and CDR2: MNHEY and SMNVEV (reference sequence). This CDR3 contains 14 residues. Here the CDR3 DNA reads TGTGCCAGCCACCCCGACAGGAACTACAATGAGCAGTTCTTC. This codes for CASHPDRNYNEQFF.

In regard to this clonotype: Because the CDR3 is missing its conserved closing phenylalanine or tryptophan, this is likely a read error. The limits of the CDR3 on the DNA are not certain, so only TCRdb's listed CDR3 is given. The chain joins TRBV7-6 to TRBJ2-7; TRBD1 was called by the table and not checked on the DNA. Germline lookup yields CDR1 SGHVS and CDR2 FNYEAQ. The CDR3 is 16 residues long, ends included. This CDR3 reads CASSLTGVNYGYTFGS.

This clonotype was seen many times. The chain employs TRBV7-2 and TRBJ1-2; no definite D call. Germline lookup yields CDR1 SGHTA and CDR2 FQGNSA. The CDR3 loop spans 15 amino acids. With 5 bases removed from V and 3 bases from J, the gap between germline ends came to 16 bases. Here the CDR3 reads CASSVGQITDYGYTF. The CDR3 DNA sequence: TGTGCCAGCAGCGTCGGGCAGATAACGGACTATGGCTACACCTTC.

The V gene is TRBV7-2, the J gene TRBJ2-1; no clear D. The CDR3 has 14 residues. The germline V and J ends were trimmed by 5 bases and 3 bases, with 11 bases remaining between them. Germline V gene lookup returns CDR1 SGHTA and CDR2 FQGNSA. The CDR3 nucleotides read TGTGCCAGCAGCCTTATGCTAGACTACAATGAGCAGTTCTTC. Translating gives CASSLMLDYNEQFF. Full variable domain (rest looked up from reference TRBV7-2 and TRBJ2-1): GAGVSQSPSNKVTEKGKDVELRCDPISGHTALYWYRQSLGQGLEFLIYFQGNSAPDKSGLPSDRFSAERTGGSVSTLTIQRTQQEDSAVYLCASSLMLDYNEQFFGPGTRLTVL.

The V gene is TRBV11-2, the J gene TRBJ1-1; TRBD1 aligns across 10 bases. Germline trimming cut 5 bases from V and 5 bases from J; bases unmatched to any gene: 5. The CDR3 is made up of 14 amino acids. Germline values: CDR1 SGHAT, CDR2 FQNNGV. The CDR3 loop reads CASSEDRGYTEAFF. CDR3 in DNA: TGTGCCAGCAGCGAGGACAGGGGGTATACTGAAGCTTTCTTT.